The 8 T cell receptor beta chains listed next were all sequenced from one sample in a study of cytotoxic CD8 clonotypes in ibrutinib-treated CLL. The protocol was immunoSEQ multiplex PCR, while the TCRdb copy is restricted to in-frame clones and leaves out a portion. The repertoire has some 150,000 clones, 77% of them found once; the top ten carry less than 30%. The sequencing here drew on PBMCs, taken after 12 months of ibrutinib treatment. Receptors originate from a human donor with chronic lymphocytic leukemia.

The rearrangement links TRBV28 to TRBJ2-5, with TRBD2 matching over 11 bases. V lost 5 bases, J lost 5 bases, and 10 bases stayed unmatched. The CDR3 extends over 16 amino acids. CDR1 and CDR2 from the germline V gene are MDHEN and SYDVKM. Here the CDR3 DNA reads TGTGCCAGCAGTCATGCCCTAGCGGGAGGTTTTGAGACCCAGTACTTC. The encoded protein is CASSHALAGGFETQYF.

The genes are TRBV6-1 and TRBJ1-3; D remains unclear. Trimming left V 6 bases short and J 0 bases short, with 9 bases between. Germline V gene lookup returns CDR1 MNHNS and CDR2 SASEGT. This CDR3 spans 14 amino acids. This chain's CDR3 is CASRRVSSGNTIYF. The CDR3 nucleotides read TGTGCCAGCAGACGGGTGAGCTCTGGAAACACCATATATTTT.

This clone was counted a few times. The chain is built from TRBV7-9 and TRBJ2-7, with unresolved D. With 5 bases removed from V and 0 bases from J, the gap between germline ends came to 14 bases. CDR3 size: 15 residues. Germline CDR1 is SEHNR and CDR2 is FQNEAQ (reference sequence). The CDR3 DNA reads TGTGCCAGCAGCCGCCTTACACCTCGCTCCTACGAGCAGTACTTC. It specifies CASSRLTPRSYEQYF.

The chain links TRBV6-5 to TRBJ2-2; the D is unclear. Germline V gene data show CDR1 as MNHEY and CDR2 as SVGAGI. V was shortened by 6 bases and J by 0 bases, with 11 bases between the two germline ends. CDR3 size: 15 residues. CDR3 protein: CASSFFQANTGELFF. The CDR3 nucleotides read TGTGCCAGCAGCTTCTTTCAGGCGAACACCGGGGAGCTGTTTTTT.

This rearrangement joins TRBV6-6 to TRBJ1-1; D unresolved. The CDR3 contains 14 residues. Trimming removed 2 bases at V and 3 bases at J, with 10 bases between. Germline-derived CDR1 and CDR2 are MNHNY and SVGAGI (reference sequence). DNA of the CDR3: TGTGCCAGCAGTTACCTGGCAGGCTACACTGAAGCTTTCTTT. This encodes CASSYLAGYTEAFF.

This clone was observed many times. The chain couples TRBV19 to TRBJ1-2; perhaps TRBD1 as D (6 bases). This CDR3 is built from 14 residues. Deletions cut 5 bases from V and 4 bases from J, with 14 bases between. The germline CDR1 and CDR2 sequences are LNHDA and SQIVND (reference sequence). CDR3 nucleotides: TGTGCCAGTAGTCAGACAGGATGGGGCTATGGCTACACCTTC. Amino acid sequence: CASSQTGWGYGYTF.

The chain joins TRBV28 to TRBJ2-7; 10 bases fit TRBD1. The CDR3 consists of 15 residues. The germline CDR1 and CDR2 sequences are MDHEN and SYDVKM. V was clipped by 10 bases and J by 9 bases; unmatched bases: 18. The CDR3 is CAIFNAGTGAQGQYF. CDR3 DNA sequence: TGTGCCATCTTTAATGCCGGGACAGGGGCCCAAGGGCAGTACTTC.

This CDR3 is CASSAHGGLNTEAFF. CDR3 nucleotide sequence: TGTGCCAGCAGCGCGCACGGGGGGTTGAACACTGAAGCTTTCTTT. The rearrangement joins TRBV9 to TRBJ1-1; a weak D match, TRBD1 (5 bases). Trimming took 3 bases from V and 0 from J, leaving 12 bases between them. The CDR3 runs 15 residues. Germline CDR1 is SGDLS and CDR2 is YYNGEE. The whole variable domain, filled in from reference TRBV9 and TRBJ1-1, reads DSGVTQTPKHLITATGQRVTLRCSPRSGDLSVYWYQQSLDQGLQFLIQYYNGEERAKGNILERFSAQQFPDLHSELNLSSLELGDSALYFCASSAHGGLNTEAFFGQGTRLTVV.